Listed below are T cell receptor beta chains from one sample, sequenced in a study of cytomegalovirus exposure and HLA in healthy donors. The method was immunoSEQ multiplex PCR; TCRdb's version includes in-frame clones alone and lacks a portion of them. The repertoire includes approximately 52,000 clones, 77% of them detected once, and around 2.5% sits in the top ten. Input material: PBMCs. Source of these receptors: a female donor in good health and CMV-seronegative. Both conserved end residues are part of each CDR3.

j_call v_call cdr3_aa
TRBJ2-4 TRBV7-9 CASSPLAGGARGNIQYF
TRBJ2-7 TRBV10-3 CAISERDRGYEQYF
TRBJ1-2 TRBV29-1 CSVQTGSYGYTF
TRBJ1-2 TRBV4-1 CASSQGLRGPSSGGYTF
TRBJ1-1 TRBV5-5 CASSSEAMTEAFF
TRBJ2-7 TRBV5-4 CASSLGGSGGFYEQYF
TRBJ2-2 TRBV7-9 CASSLKAGHLSNTGELFF
TRBJ2-1 TRBV7-9 CASSFGLGGEQFF
TRBJ1-2 TRBV2 CASSEARDRITF
TRBJ2-1 TRBV5-1 CASSTWDSVSYNEQFF
TRBJ2-3 TRBV27 CASSLRGDTQYF
TRBJ2-3 TRBV19 CASGVRDTQYF
TRBJ2-7 TRBV6-6 CASSYSWDSENF
TRBJ1-6 TRBV7-8 CASSLVGTGANSPLHF
TRBJ2-7 TRBV4-2 CASSQEGKSGSYEQYF